This TCR beta chain was documented in a study of response to subunit inactivated influenza vaccine. The study, taken as a whole, reports: That few new T cells are recruited by each seasonal influenza vaccination was the authors' suggestion.

TCRdb reanalysed the RT-PCR reads using MiXCR and keeps one entry per CDR3 protein. The data hold 550,000 to 600,000 distinct CDR3 sequences, with roughly 12% observed a single time. The CDR3 sequence is 15 residues long. Trimming took off 0 bases at V and 2 bases at J, with 5 bases between the two ends. The germline V gene has CDR1 SEHNR and CDR2 FQNEAQ (reference sequence). This clonotype came up a few times. The target antigen is unknown. Sequenced here: PBMCs from blood, sampled on the day of vaccination. This receptor was identified in a man aged 50 or older who received an inactivated influenza vaccine. J is TRBJ2-6 and V is TRBV7-9, with a tentative D call TRBD2 (5 bases). The CDR3 loop is CASSLAGTGANVLTF. CDR3 in DNA: TGTGCCAGCAGCTTAGCCGGGACTGGGGCCAACGTCCTGACTTTC.